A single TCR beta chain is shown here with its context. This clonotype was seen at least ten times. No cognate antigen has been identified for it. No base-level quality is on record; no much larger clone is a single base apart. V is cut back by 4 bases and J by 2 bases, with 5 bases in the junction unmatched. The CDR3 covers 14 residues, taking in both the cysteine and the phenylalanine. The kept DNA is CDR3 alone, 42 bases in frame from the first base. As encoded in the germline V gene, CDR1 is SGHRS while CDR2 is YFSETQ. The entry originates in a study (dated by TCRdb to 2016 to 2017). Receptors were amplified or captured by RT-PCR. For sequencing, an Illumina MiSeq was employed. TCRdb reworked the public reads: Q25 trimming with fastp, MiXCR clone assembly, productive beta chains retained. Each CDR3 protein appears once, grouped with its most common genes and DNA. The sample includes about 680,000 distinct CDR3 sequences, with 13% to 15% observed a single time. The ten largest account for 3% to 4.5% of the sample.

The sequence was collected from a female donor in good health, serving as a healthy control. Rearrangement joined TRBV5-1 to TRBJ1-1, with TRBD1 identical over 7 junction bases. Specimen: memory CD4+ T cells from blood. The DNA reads TGCGCCAGCAGCGTGGACAGGCTCAACACTGAAGCTTTCTTT. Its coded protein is CASSVDRLNTEAFF.